This entry describes one T cell receptor (beta chain). Other nucleotide sequences in the sample specify the same CDR3. This specimen belongs to a study of blood T cell repertoires in COVID-19. Study details: Acute-phase and convalescent COVID-19 samples originated in the United States, Italy and Spain. The analysed material was cDNA or gDNA that came from T cells, B-cell-depleted T cells, or PBMCs.

Authors' analysis steps: Reference gene primer amplification gave nucleated cell count estimates. The protocol was immunoSEQ multiplex PCR, while the TCRdb copy is restricted to in-frame clones and leaves out a portion. Clonal size and the V and J genes are those of that table, whereas D and trimming came from the DNA. This table has approximately 54,000 clones, about 83% appearing once. V gave up 5 bases and J gave up 7 bases; unmatched junction bases: 3. The CDR3 has 14 amino acids. Germline V gene sequence: CDR1 SGHTA, CDR2 FQGTGA. The receptor comes from a man aged 45 to 65 with acute or convalescent COVID-19. Sequencing was done on a sample of peripheral blood. The chain combines TRBV7-3 with TRBJ1-6, with 9 bases identical to TRBD1. CDR3 sequence (DNA): TGTGCCAGCAGCCGTGGACAGGGGAATTCACCCCTCCACTTT. Its translation is CASSRGQGNSPLHF.